One sample yielded the 23 T cell receptor beta chains listed below, sequenced in a study of blood T cell repertoires in COVID-19. Produced via immunoSEQ multiplex PCR; TCRdb's table is partial and in-frame only. The sample records 350,000 or so clones, more than 85% being singletons. The sequenced material came from PBMCs or T cells enriched from blood (not recorded which). These receptors all come from a woman aged 30 to 39 who had recovered from COVID-19.

The chain employs TRBV7-9 and TRBJ2-7; 7 positions match TRBD1. The V gene's germline CDR1 is SEHNR and CDR2 FQNEAQ (reference sequence). The CDR3 loop spans 14 amino acids. V was pared by 5 bases and J by 5 bases, with 9 bases of the junction left unmatched. The CDR3 nucleotides read TGTGCCAGCAGCCAAGACAGGGCCCCCCACGAGCAGTACTTC. This sequence encodes CASSQDRAPHEQYF.

This chain links TRBV30 with TRBJ1-1, with 8 nucleotides matching TRBD1. Trimming at V came to 2 bases and at J to 4 bases, leaving 3 bases not matched to a gene. CDR1 and CDR2 (germline): GTSNPN, SVGIG (reference sequence). There are 13 residues in the CDR3. The CDR3 sequence is CAWSQTGGTEAFF. In DNA, the CDR3 is TGTGCCTGGAGTCAAACAGGGGGCACTGAAGCTTTCTTT.

This clone appeared a single time. The chain uses TRBV6-2 or TRBV6-3 and TRBJ2-1, with D unresolved. The V end lost 0 bases, the J end lost 6 bases, and 9 bases lay between the germline ends. This CDR3 contains 14 residues. The germline CDR1 and CDR2 sequences are MNHEY and SVGEGT. In DNA form, the CDR3 reads TGTGCCAGCAGTTACTCGATAGTTGCCAATGAGCAGTTCTTC. Its translation is CASSYSIVANEQFF.

The chain's CDR3 is CASSQEVDRGGLSQYF. The CDR3 bases are TGTGCCAGCAGCCAAGAGGTCGACCGGGGGGGACTTTCGCAGTATTTT. The chain combines TRBV3-1 (or the pseudogene TRBV3-2) with TRBJ2-3; the match to TRBD2 covers 8 bases. Looked up from germline, CDR1 is LGHDT and CDR2 is YNNKEL (reference sequence). V gave up 0 bases and J gave up 10 bases; unmatched junction bases: 12. This CDR3 has 16 residues.

This clone was counted a single time. This chain connects TRBV7-2 to TRBJ2-1; D is perhaps TRBD2 (7 bases). This CDR3 spans 17 amino acids. Germline lookup yields CDR1 SGHTA and CDR2 FQGNSA. Trimming shortened V by 5 bases and J by 5 bases, and 22 bases separated the two germline ends. The CDR3 sequence is CASSLRRAGGPNNEQFF. The CDR3 DNA sequence: TGTGCCAGCAGCCTAAGAAGGGCCGGGGGGCCGAACAATGAGCAGTTCTTC.

On this clone: The sample carries other DNA sequences with the same CDR3. The chain links TRBV6-1 to TRBJ2-5; 10 nucleotides line up with TRBD2. The ends lost 3 bases at V and 1 base at J; junction bases unmatched: 2. CDR3 length: 15 amino acids. The germline gives CDR1 MNHNS, CDR2 SASEGT. CDR3 protein: CASSELAGGQETQYF. The CDR3 bases are TGTGCCAGCAGTGAGTTAGCGGGGGGCCAAGAGACCCAGTACTTC.

The chain combines TRBV7-7 with TRBJ2-5, with a possible D match to TRBD1 (6 bases). The CDR3 extends over 13 amino acids. V was pared by 4 bases and J by 2 bases, with 8 bases between. CDR1 is SSHAT and CDR2 is FNYEAQ in the germline V gene (reference sequence). CDR3 DNA: TGTGCCAGCAGCTCTACAGGGCAAGAGACCCAGTACTTC. Its translation: CASSSTGQETQYF.

This clone was found once. This rearrangement joins TRBV12-3 or TRBV12-4 to TRBJ1-1; D gene ambiguous. V lost 7 bases, J lost 3 bases, and 12 bases lay in between. This CDR3 contains 13 residues. The DNA for the CDR3 is TGTGCCAGCACGGGCGGGGTGGACACTGAAGCTTTCTTT. This encodes CASTGGVDTEAFF.

CDR3 in amino acids: CASRGLATDTQYF. CDR3 nucleotide sequence: TGTGCCAGCAGGGGACTAGCCACAGATACGCAGTATTTT. V gene TRBV9 combines with J gene TRBJ2-3; TRBD2 matches at 9 bases. In germline, CDR1 is SGDLS, CDR2 YYNGEE. The CDR3 has 13 amino acids. V lost 5 bases and J lost 2; bases outside the gene matches: 0.

The CDR3: CASTIGTDTGELFF. The CDR3 DNA sequence: TGTGCCAGCACCATCGGGACAGACACCGGGGAGCTGTTTTTT. The rearrangement joins TRBV7-8 to TRBJ2-2, with 7 bases matching TRBD1. The CDR3 is 14 amino acids. Unmatched junction bases numbered 5, after V lost 7 bases and J lost 3 bases. Germline V gene data show CDR1 as SGHVS and CDR2 as FQNEAQ.

The rearrangement uses TRBV27 and TRBJ1-1, with 8 bases matching TRBD1. The germline V gene encodes CDR1 MNHEY and CDR2 SMNVEV (reference sequence). V lost 2 bases to trimming and J lost 2 bases; unmatched junction nucleotides: 1. This CDR3 spans 14 amino acids. The CDR3, as DNA: TGTGCCAGCAGTTTACAGGGGGCAAACACTGAAGCTTTCTTT. Translated, it gives CASSLQGANTEAFF.

With regard to this clone: This specimen includes other DNA sequences encoding the same CDR3. The chain links TRBV7-2 to TRBJ1-5; 9 bases align to TRBD1. The ends lost 5 bases at V and 0 bases at J; junction bases unmatched: 5. The germline gives CDR1 SGHTA, CDR2 FQGNSA. The CDR3 covers 16 residues. This CDR3 is CASSPGTGNSNQPQHF. CDR3 DNA sequence: TGTGCCAGCAGCCCAGGGACAGGGAATAGCAATCAGCCCCAGCATTTT.

The chain recombines TRBV12-3 or TRBV12-4 with TRBJ1-1; 7 bases agree with TRBD1. The CDR3 spans 12 residues. V gave up 5 bases and J gave up 9 bases; unmatched junction bases: 6. CDR3 loop: CASSPGTEQAFF. CDR3 DNA sequence: TGTGCCAGCAGTCCCGGGACAGAACAAGCTTTCTTT.

This clone turned up a few times. The gene calls are TRBV6-1 and TRBJ1-4; tentatively, D is TRBD1 (6 bases). The V end was cut by 0 bases, the J end by 7 bases, with 12 bases between. From germline, CDR1 is MNHNS and CDR2 SASEGT. CDR3 size: 15 residues. CDR3 region: CASSEAGGGSEKLFF. Written as DNA, the CDR3 is TGTGCCAGCAGTGAAGCGGGAGGGGGGTCTGAAAAACTGTTTTTT.

The chain carries TRBV28 and TRBJ1-1; weak D call: TRBD1 (6 bases). CDR1 and CDR2 from the germline V gene are MDHEN and SYDVKM. V lost 3 bases and J lost 4, with 12 bases in between. The CDR3 runs to 14 residues. The CDR3 loop reads CASSLGARATEAFF. The CDR3 nucleotides are TGTGCCAGCAGTTTGGGGGCGAGGGCCACTGAAGCTTTCTTT.

The rearrangement links TRBV12-3 or TRBV12-4 to TRBJ2-5; D unclear. The germline V and J ends were trimmed by 3 bases and 1 base, with 6 bases remaining between them. The CDR3 has 13 amino acids. CDR3 residues: CASSFASQETQYF. For the CDR3, the DNA is TGTGCCAGCAGTTTTGCGAGCCAAGAGACCCAGTACTTC.

V and J are TRBV4-3 and TRBJ1-6; the D gene is possibly TRBD1 (5 bases). V lost 0 bases, J lost 8 bases, and 11 bases lay in between. The CDR3 totals 15 residues. Germline lookup yields CDR1 LGHNA and CDR2 YSLEER. The CDR3 region is CASSQDRTPYSPLHF. CDR3 in DNA: TGCGCCAGCAGCCAAGACCGGACACCCTATTCACCCCTCCACTTT.

The chain couples TRBV18 to TRBJ2-2; 13 bases align to TRBD2. Germline values: CDR1 KGHSH, CDR2 LQKENI. This CDR3 contains 16 residues. V lost 2 bases and J lost 8; bases outside the gene matches: 5. The CDR3 loop is CASSPGLAGAAGELFF. The CDR3 bases are TGTGCCAGCTCACCAGGACTAGCGGGGGCGGCTGGGGAGCTGTTTTTT.

The CDR3 is CASSPDTSNQPQHF. As DNA, the CDR3 is TGTGCCAGCAGCCCCGACACCAGCAATCAGCCCCAGCATTTT. This chain uses TRBV6-2 or TRBV6-3 with TRBJ1-5; D is uncertain. CDR1 and CDR2 (germline): MNHEY, SVGEGT. CDR3 length: 14 amino acids. V dropped 6 bases and J dropped 1 base, with 10 bases sitting between them.

The genes are TRBV24-1 and TRBJ2-5; 11 nucleotides agree with TRBD2. The CDR3 runs 16 residues. In germline, CDR1 is KGHDR, CDR2 SFDVKD. V gave up 3 bases and J gave up 2 bases; unmatched junction bases: 4. The DNA of the CDR3 is TGTGCCACCAGTGATGGTCGACTAGCGGGGCAAGAGACCCAGTACTTC. As protein: CATSDGRLAGQETQYF.

The chain employs TRBV2 and TRBJ2-5; TRBD2 is a possible D gene (7 bases). Germline values: CDR1 SNHLY, CDR2 FYNNEI. V was pared by 9 bases and J by 4 bases, with 15 bases between. This CDR3 comprises 13 residues. As DNA, the CDR3 is TGTGCCAGTAGGCAGGGGAGGGCAGAGACCCAGTACTTC. Protein product: CASRQGRAETQYF.

This chain connects TRBV10-2 to TRBJ1-4; D remains unclear. Trimming removed 3 bases at V and 8 bases at J, with 13 bases between. This CDR3 has 14 residues. The germline CDR1 and CDR2 sequences are WSHSY and SAAADI. The CDR3 nucleotides read TGCGCCAGCAGTGATCATCTCCGGGGAGAAAAACTGTTTTTT. Protein: CASSDHLRGEKLFF.

The V gene is TRBV19, the J gene TRBJ2-1; TRBD1 aligns across 7 bases. Germline CDR1 is LNHDA and CDR2 is SQIVND (reference sequence). The V gene end was trimmed by 5 bases and the J gene end by 7 bases; junction bases not matched to a gene: 14. The CDR3 runs 16 residues. For the CDR3, the DNA is TGTGCCAGTAGTTTTTTGCGCAGGGGGTTTAGAAATGAGCAGTTCTTC. Translating it yields CASSFLRRGFRNEQFF.